The 18 T cell receptor beta chains reported below all come from one sample, sequenced in a study of T-cell memory formation after mild COVID-19. TCRdb reanalysed the 5' RACE reads using MiXCR and keeps one entry per CDR3 protein. The top ten hold roughly 21% of the sample, which has roughly 400,000 distinct CDR3 sequences, approximately 18% seen once. The sequenced sample consisted of PBMCs or a T cell subset sorted from them (not recorded which). The receptor set was obtained from a man younger than 30 who had mild COVID-19 (a few samples of this study predate the infection). Cell type and time point are not known.

This sequence joins TRBV3-1 and TRBJ1-2; 7 nucleotides line up with TRBD1. V lost 1 base to trimming and J lost 4 bases; unmatched junction nucleotides: 3. CDR3 length: 14 amino acids. The V gene's germline CDR1 is LGHDT and CDR2 YNNKEL (reference sequence). The CDR3 is CASSQATGAYGYTF. The CDR3, as DNA: TGTGCCAGCAGCCAAGCCACAGGGGCCTATGGCTACACCTTC.

This clonotype has only a few counts. A much larger clone is a single base away; this may be a read error. The V and J genes are TRBV5-6 and TRBJ1-2; tentative D call: TRBD1 (6 bases). The CDR3 contains 13 residues. In germline, CDR1 is SGHDT, CDR2 YYEEEE. V was shortened by 0 bases and J by 4 bases, with 7 bases between the two germline ends. CDR3 in amino acids: CASSLVDSYGYTF. The CDR3 nucleotides read TGTGCCAGCAGCTTGGTGGACAGCTATGGCTACACCTTC.

The CDR3 DNA is TGTGCCAGTAGTGACAAGTATGGCTACACCTTC. Amino acid sequence: CASSDKYGYTF. The chain is built from TRBV19 and TRBJ1-2, with no clear D. The CDR3 spans 11 residues. V was shortened by 5 bases and J by 5 bases, with 6 bases between the two germline ends. Germline values: CDR1 LNHDA, CDR2 SQIVND (reference sequence).

This clonotype was observed a few times. The CDR3 is CASSGGSEDQPQHF. DNA of the CDR3: TGTGCCAGCAGCGGGGGGTCGGAGGATCAGCCCCAGCATTTT. The chain couples TRBV27 to TRBJ1-5; D possibly corresponds to TRBD1 (5 bases). Germline loops: CDR1 MNHEY, CDR2 SMNVEV (reference sequence). Trimming took 6 bases from V and 5 from J, leaving 14 bases between them. The CDR3 is 14 amino acids.

This clonotype appeared a few times. V gene TRBV12-3 or TRBV12-4 combines with J gene TRBJ1-5; D remains ambiguous. Deletions cut 3 bases from V and 1 base from J, with 10 bases between. The length of the CDR3 is 15 residues. The CDR3 DNA reads TGTGCCAGCAGTTTCGGAGGGTCGAGCAATCAGCCCCAGCATTTT. Amino acids: CASSFGGSSNQPQHF.

This chain joins TRBV5-4 and TRBJ2-1; 14 positions match TRBD2. Germline V gene data show CDR1 as SGHNT and CDR2 as YYREEE (reference sequence). V lost 4 bases to trimming and J lost 2 bases; unmatched junction nucleotides: 8. CDR3 length equals 18 residues. CDR3 DNA sequence: TGTGCCAGCAGCCAGGGACTAGCGGGGGCACTAGCCTACAATGAGCAGTTCTTC. The encoded protein is CASSQGLAGALAYNEQFF.

This clonotype appeared a few times. This chain joins TRBV6-2 or TRBV6-3 and TRBJ2-5; D call uncertain. Looked up from germline, CDR1 is MNHEY and CDR2 is SVGEGT. V lost 8 bases and J 5 bases, leaving 9 bases between the germline ends. The CDR3 consists of 11 residues. The CDR3 DNA reads as TGTGCCAGCGGTCTCTCGGAGACCCAGTACTTC. Its translation: CASGLSETQYF.

This clonotype was observed a handful of times. V usage is TRBV29-1 and J usage is TRBJ1-2, with no clear D. CDR3 length: 15 amino acids. V lost 3 bases and J 2 bases, leaving 16 bases between the germline ends. Looked up from germline, CDR1 is SQVTM and CDR2 is ANQGSEA. The CDR3 nucleotides read TGCAGCGTTGACGTCACGCAGAGCCTAAACTATGGCTACACCTTC. Its translation is CSVDVTQSLNYGYTF.

About this clonotype: A much larger clone differs by one base, so this may be a read error. The J gene is TRBJ1-5, the V gene TRBV19; TRBD1 matches 8 bases. Germline V CDR1 and CDR2: LNHDA, SQIVND (reference sequence). The ends lost 4 bases at V and 6 bases at J; junction bases unmatched: 5. The CDR3 consists of 14 residues. The CDR3: CASSTRGLGQPQHF. The CDR3 DNA reads TGTGCCAGTAGTACCAGGGGGCTGGGTCAGCCCCAGCATTTT.

A note on this clonotype: At one of its ends the junction is not consistent with the germline gene, which may arise from a read error. This chain joins TRBV18 and TRBJ1-5; 7 nucleotides line up with TRBD1. This CDR3 is built from 15 residues. Germline CDR1 is KGHSH and CDR2 is LQKENI. In DNA form, the CDR3 reads TGTGCCAGCTCAAGGGACAGCCCTCCGGTGCAGCCCCAGAATTTT. This sequence encodes CASSRDSPPVQPQNF.

The chain combines TRBV7-9 with TRBJ1-2; D uncertain. The CDR3 is 12 amino acids. V dropped 4 bases and J dropped 6 bases, with 9 bases sitting between them. Germline CDR1 and CDR2: SEHNR and FQNEAQ (reference sequence). In nucleotides, the CDR3 is TGTGCCAGCAGCTCCGCAGGTGATGGCTACACCTTC. Amino acid sequence: CASSSAGDGYTF. Full variable domain (rest looked up from reference TRBV7-9 and TRBJ1-2): DTGVSQNPRHKITKRGQNVTFRCDPISEHNRLYWYRQTLGQGPEFLTYFQNEAQLEKSRLLSDRFSAERPKGSFSTLEIQRTEQGDSAMYLCASSSAGDGYTFGSGTRLTVV.

The chain has TRBV7-9 and TRBJ2-1, with TRBD2 as a possible D gene (7 bases). The ends were cut back, 0 bases at V and 5 bases at J, with 14 bases in the middle. Germline CDR1 is SEHNR and CDR2 is FQNEAQ (reference sequence). The CDR3 spans 16 residues. DNA of the CDR3: TGTGCCAGCAGCTTAGCGCGCAGGGAGGGGGACAATGAGCAGTTCTTC. This codes for CASSLARREGDNEQFF.

This clonotype was seen more than once but under ten times. V gene TRBV5-1 combines with J gene TRBJ1-1; a weak D match, TRBD1 (6 bases). In germline, CDR1 is SGHRS, CDR2 YFSETQ. The V and J ends lost 2 bases and 6 bases respectively, with 14 bases between them. There are 14 residues in the CDR3. CDR3 amino acids: CASSFYTGSPEAFF. Written as DNA, the CDR3 is TGCGCCAGCAGCTTCTATACAGGGAGTCCTGAAGCTTTCTTT.

This clonotype has just a few counts. The J gene is TRBJ1-1, the V gene TRBV20-1; 7 positions match TRBD1. The CDR3 loop spans 14 amino acids. Losses at the gene ends were 6 bases for V and 8 bases for J; bases not matched to a gene: 15. Germline V gene lookup returns CDR1 DFQATT and CDR2 SNEGSKA (reference sequence). The CDR3 bases are TGCAGTGCCTCTAGGGGGCTTCCTATGGTGGAAGCTTTCTTT. Translating it yields CSASRGLPMVEAFF.

The chain links TRBV7-9 to TRBJ1-5; 7 bases align to TRBD1. The germline CDR1 and CDR2 sequences are SEHNR and FQNEAQ (reference sequence). The CDR3 consists of 15 residues. V lost 5 bases, J lost 4 bases, and 8 bases stayed unmatched. The CDR3 reads CASSPYTGVNQPQHF. The CDR3 region has the DNA TGTGCCAGCAGCCCGTACACAGGGGTTAATCAGCCCCAGCATTTT.

The chain uses TRBV10-3 and TRBJ2-7; 7 bases fit TRBD1. In germline, CDR1 is ENHRY, CDR2 SYGVKD. The length of the CDR3 is 13 residues. With 6 bases clipped from V and 2 bases from J, the junction kept 4 bases outside the gene matches. CDR3 sequence: CAISRQGPYEQYV. CDR3 in DNA: TGTGCCATCAGCAGACAGGGCCCCTACGAGCAGTACGTC.

The sample holds a few counts of this clonotype. This rearrangement joins TRBV27 to TRBJ2-2; 7 nucleotides agree with TRBD2. Per the germline V gene, CDR1 is MNHEY and CDR2 is SMNVEV (reference sequence). After removal of 6 bases from V and 0 bases from J, the junction contained 4 bases not matched to a gene. This CDR3 comprises 15 residues. DNA for the CDR3: TGTGCCAGCAGCCAAGCGGGGACGAACACCGGGGAGCTGTTTTTT. This gives the protein CASSQAGTNTGELFF.

This clonotype was detected a few times. The chain couples TRBV28 to TRBJ2-4; TRBD1 agrees at 10 bases. With 5 bases clipped from V and 1 base from J, the junction kept 5 bases outside the gene matches. Germline loops: CDR1 MDHEN, CDR2 SYDVKM. The CDR3 loop spans 16 amino acids. The chain's CDR3 is CASSPGQGRAKNIQYF. The CDR3, as DNA: TGTGCCAGCAGTCCGGGACAGGGGAGGGCCAAAAACATTCAGTACTTC.